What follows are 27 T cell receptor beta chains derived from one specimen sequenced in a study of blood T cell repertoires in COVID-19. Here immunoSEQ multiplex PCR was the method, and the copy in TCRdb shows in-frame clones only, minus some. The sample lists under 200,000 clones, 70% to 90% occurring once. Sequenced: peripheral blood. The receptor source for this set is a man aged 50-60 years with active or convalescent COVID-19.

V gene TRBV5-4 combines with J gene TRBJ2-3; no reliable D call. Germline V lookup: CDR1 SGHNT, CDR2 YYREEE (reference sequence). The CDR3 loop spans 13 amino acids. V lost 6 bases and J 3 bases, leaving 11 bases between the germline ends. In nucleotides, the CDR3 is TGTGCCAGCACCTCCGGAGTAACAGATACGCAGTATTTT. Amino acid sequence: CASTSGVTDTQYF.

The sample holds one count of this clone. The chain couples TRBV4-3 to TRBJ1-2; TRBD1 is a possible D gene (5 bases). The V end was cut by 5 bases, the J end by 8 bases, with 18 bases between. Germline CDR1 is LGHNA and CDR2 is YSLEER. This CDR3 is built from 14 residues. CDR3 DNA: TGCGCCAGCAGCGGAGGGCGGGAGGGGCGAGGCTACACCTTC. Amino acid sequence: CASSGGREGRGYTF.

CDR3 in amino acids: CATSRQGPTEAFF. The CDR3 DNA follows: TGTGCCACCAGCAGGCAGGGGCCCACTGAAGCTTTCTTT. This chain joins TRBV15 and TRBJ1-1; TRBD1 might be the D (6 bases). Deletions cut 3 bases from V and 4 bases from J, with 9 bases between. The CDR3 extends over 13 amino acids. Germline V gene data show CDR1 as LNHNV and CDR2 as YYDKDF (reference sequence). Together with reference TRBV15 and TRBJ1-1, the CDR3 gives the full variable domain: DAMVIQNPRYQVTQFGKPVTLSCSQTLNHNVMYWYQQKSSQAPKLLFHYYDKDFNNEADTPDNFQSRRPNTSFCFLDIRSPGLGDTAMYLCATSRQGPTEAFFGQGTRLTVV.

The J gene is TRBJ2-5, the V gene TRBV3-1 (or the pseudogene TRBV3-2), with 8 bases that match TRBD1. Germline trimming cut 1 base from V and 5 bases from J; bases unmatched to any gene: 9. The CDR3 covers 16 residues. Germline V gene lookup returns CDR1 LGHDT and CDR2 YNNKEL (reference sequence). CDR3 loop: CASSQGTGGRQETQYF. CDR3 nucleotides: TGTGCCAGCAGCCAAGGAACAGGGGGTAGGCAGGAGACCCAGTACTTC.

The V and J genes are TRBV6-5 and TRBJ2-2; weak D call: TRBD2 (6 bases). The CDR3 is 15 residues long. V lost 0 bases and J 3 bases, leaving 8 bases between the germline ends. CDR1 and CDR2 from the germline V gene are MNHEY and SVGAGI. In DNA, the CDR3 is TGTGCCAGCAGTTACTCTAGCGGTTACACCGGGGAGCTGTTTTTT. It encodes CASSYSSGYTGELFF.

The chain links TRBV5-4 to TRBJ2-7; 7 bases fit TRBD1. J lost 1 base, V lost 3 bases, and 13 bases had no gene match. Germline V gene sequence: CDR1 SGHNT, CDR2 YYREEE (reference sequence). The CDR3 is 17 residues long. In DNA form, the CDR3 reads TGTGCCAGCAGCTCCCGTCTTAGAGGGACAGATTCCTACGAGCAGTACTTC. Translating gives CASSSRLRGTDSYEQYF.

CDR3 coding DNA: TGTGCCAGCTCACCGAGGAATTCACCCCTCCACTTT. Protein sequence: CASSPRNSPLHF. J is TRBJ1-6 and V is TRBV18; D is unresolved. The CDR3 sequence is 12 residues long. Per germline, CDR1 KGHSH and CDR2 LQKENI. V was trimmed by 3 bases and J by 7 bases, leaving 4 bases between them.

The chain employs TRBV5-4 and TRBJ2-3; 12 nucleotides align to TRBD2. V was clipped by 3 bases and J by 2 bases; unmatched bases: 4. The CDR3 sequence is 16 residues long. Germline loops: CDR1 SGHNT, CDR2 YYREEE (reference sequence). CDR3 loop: CASSYRTSGDTDTQYF. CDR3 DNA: TGTGCCAGCAGCTACAGGACTAGCGGGGACACAGATACGCAGTATTTT.

CDR3 coding DNA: TGTGCCAGCAGCTCATCCGGGACAGCCATTTACGAGCAGTACTTC. This encodes CASSSSGTAIYEQYF. This chain links TRBV7-9 with TRBJ2-7; 7 positions agree with TRBD1. CDR1 SEHNR and CDR2 FQNEAQ come from the germline V gene (reference sequence). The CDR3 covers 15 residues. The junction had 10 bases not matched to a gene; V was cut back by 4 bases and J by 4 bases.

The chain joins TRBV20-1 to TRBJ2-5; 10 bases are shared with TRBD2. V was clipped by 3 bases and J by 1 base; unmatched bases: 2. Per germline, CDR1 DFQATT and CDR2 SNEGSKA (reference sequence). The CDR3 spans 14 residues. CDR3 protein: CSASSGGPQETQYF. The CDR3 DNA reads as TGCAGTGCTAGTAGCGGGGGGCCCCAAGAGACCCAGTACTTC.

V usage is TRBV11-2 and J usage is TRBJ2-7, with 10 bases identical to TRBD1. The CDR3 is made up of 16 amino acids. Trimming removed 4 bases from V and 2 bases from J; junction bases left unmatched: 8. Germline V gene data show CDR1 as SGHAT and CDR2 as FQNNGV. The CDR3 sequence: CASSSRVGQGAYEQYF. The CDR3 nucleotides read TGTGCCAGCAGCTCTAGAGTTGGACAGGGGGCCTACGAGCAGTACTTC.

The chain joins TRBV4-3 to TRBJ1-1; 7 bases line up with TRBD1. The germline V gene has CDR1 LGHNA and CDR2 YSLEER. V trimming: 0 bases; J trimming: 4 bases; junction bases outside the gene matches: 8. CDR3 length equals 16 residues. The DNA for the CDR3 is TGCGCCAGCAGCCAAGATTTGGAGGGGGCGAGCACTGAAGCTTTCTTT. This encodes CASSQDLEGASTEAFF.

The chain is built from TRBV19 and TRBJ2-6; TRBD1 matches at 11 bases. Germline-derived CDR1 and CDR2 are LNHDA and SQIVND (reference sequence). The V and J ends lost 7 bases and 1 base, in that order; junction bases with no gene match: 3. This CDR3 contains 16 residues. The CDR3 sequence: CASIGQGASGANVLTF. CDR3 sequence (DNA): TGTGCCAGTATTGGACAGGGGGCTTCTGGGGCCAACGTCCTGACTTTC.

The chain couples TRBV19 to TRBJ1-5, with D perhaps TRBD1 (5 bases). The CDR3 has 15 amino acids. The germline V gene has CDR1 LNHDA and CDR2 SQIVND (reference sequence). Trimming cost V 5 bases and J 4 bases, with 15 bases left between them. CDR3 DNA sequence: TGTGCCAGTAGTCCCGCGGGACTTTCTAATCAGCCCCAGCATTTT. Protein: CASSPAGLSNQPQHF.

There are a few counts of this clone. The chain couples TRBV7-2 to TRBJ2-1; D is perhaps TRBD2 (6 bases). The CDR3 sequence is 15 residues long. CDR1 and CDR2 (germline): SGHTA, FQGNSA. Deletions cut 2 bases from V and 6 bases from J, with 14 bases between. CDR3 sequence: CASSLLLASSNEQFF. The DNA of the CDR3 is TGTGCCAGCAGCTTATTACTAGCTTCTTCCAATGAGCAGTTCTTC.

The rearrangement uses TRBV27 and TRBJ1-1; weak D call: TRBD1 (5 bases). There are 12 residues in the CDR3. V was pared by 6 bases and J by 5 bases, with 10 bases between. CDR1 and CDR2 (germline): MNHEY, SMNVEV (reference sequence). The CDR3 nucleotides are TGTGCCAGCAGATCGGGGGGGACTGAAGCTTTCTTT. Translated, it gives CASRSGGTEAFF.

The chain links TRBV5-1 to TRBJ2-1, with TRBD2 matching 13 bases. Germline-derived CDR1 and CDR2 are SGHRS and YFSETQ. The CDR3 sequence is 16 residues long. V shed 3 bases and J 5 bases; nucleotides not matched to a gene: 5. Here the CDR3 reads CASSSAGLAGNNEQFF. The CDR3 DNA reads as TGCGCCAGCAGCTCCGCGGGACTAGCGGGGAACAATGAGCAGTTCTTC.

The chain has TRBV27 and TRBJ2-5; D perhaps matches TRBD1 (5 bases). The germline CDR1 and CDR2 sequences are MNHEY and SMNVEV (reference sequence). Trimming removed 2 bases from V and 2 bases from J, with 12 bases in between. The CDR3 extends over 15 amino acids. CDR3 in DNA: TGTGCCAGCAGTTTACTCCCAGGGTCGCAAGAGACCCAGTACTTC. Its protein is CASSLLPGSQETQYF.

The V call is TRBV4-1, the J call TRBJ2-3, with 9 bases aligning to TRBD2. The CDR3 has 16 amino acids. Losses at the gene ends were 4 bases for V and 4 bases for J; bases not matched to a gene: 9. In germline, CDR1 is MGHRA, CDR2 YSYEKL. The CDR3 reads CASSPLTAGGADTQYF. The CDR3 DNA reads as TGCGCCAGCAGCCCACTAACTGCGGGGGGGGCAGATACGCAGTATTTT.

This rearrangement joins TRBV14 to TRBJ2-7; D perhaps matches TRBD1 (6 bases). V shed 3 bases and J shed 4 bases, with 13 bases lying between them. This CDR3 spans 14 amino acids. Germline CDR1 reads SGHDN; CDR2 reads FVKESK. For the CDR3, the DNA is TGTGCCAGCAGCCATGGACAGTCCAATTACGAGCAGTACTTC. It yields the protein CASSHGQSNYEQYF.

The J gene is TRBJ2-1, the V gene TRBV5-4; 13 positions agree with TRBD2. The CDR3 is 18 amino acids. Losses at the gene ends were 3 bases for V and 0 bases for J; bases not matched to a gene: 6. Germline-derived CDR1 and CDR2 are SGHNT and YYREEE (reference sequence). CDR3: CASSSGTSGKSSYNEQFF. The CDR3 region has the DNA TGTGCCAGCAGCTCTGGGACTAGCGGGAAAAGCTCCTACAATGAGCAGTTCTTC.

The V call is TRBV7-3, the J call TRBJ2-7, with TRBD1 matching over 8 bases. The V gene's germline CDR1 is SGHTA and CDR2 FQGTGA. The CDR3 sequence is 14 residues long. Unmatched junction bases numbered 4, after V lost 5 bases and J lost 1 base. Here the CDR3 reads CASSVGQGSYEQYF. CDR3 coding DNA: TGTGCCAGCAGCGTTGGACAGGGATCCTACGAGCAGTACTTC.

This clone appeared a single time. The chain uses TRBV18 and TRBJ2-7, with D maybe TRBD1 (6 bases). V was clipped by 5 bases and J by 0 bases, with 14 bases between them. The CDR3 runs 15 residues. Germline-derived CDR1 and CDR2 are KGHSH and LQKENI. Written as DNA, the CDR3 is TGTGCCAGCTCAAAGGACAGAACGAGCTCCTACGAGCAGTACTTC. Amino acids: CASSKDRTSSYEQYF.

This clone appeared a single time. Here the CDR3 reads CASSHRDRTNYGYTF. CDR3 sequence (DNA): TGTGCCAGCAGCCACCGGGACAGAACTAACTATGGCTACACCTTC. The chain links TRBV4-2 to TRBJ1-2; TRBD1 aligns across 7 bases. Germline trimming cut 3 bases from V and 0 bases from J; bases unmatched to any gene: 4. The CDR3 totals 15 residues. Germline V CDR1 and CDR2: LGHNA, YNFKEQ.

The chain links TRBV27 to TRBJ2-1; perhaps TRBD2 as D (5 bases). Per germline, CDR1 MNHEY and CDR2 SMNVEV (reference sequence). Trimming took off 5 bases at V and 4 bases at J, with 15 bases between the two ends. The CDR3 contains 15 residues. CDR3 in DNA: TGTGCCAGCAGTCCGGTCGGACTCATGTACAATGAGCAGTTCTTC. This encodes CASSPVGLMYNEQFF.

In nucleotides, the CDR3 is TGTGCCAGCAGCCAGAGACCGGGAAACACTGAAGCTTTCTTT. Its translation: CASSQRPGNTEAFF. J is TRBJ1-1 and V is TRBV2, with D uncertain. This CDR3 has 14 residues. Germline V gene data show CDR1 as SNHLY and CDR2 as FYNNEI. V was pared by 6 bases and J by 2 bases, with 13 bases between.

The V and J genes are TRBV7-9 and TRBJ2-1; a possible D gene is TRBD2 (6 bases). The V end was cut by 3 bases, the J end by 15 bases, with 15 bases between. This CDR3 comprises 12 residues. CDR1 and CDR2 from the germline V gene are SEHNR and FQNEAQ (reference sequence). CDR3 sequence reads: CASSLARGRRFF. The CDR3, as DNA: TGTGCCAGCAGCTTGGCTCGGGGGAGAAGGTTCTTC.